These 28 T cell receptor beta chains share one sample of origin, sequenced in a study of blood T cell repertoires in COVID-19. Assay used: immunoSEQ multiplex PCR; TCRdb lists only in-frame clones, some missing. In the table there are 150,000 or so clones, around 83% of which are singletons. Material for sequencing was peripheral blood. The receptors come from a woman aged 50 to 60 with acute or convalescent COVID-19.

The genes are TRBV10-1 and TRBJ1-1; 8 bases map to TRBD1. Germline lookup yields CDR1 WNHNN and CDR2 SYGVQD (reference sequence). V was clipped by 4 bases and J by 8 bases; unmatched bases: 0. This CDR3 is built from 11 residues. The CDR3 DNA sequence: TGCGCCAGCAGTGGGACAGGGGAAGCTTTCTTT. It codes for CASSGTGEAFF.

In this sample, this clone turned up a few times. V usage is TRBV18 and J usage is TRBJ1-1; 7 nucleotides match TRBD1. The germline V gene has CDR1 KGHSH and CDR2 LQKENI. CDR3 length equals 15 residues. V was clipped by 6 bases and J by 1 base; unmatched bases: 8. The CDR3 DNA is TGTGCCAGCTCGCTCGTCCGGACAGGGAACACTGAAGCTTTCTTT. The encoded protein is CASSLVRTGNTEAFF.

The rearrangement joins TRBV3-1 (or the pseudogene TRBV3-2) to TRBJ2-4, with 7 bases that match TRBD2. The V segment lost 1 base and the J segment 4 bases; nucleotides outside the gene matches: 10. Germline CDR1 is LGHDT and CDR2 is YNNKEL (reference sequence). The length of the CDR3 is 17 residues. The CDR3 spells CASSQGPLAAPKNIQYF. The CDR3 nucleotides are TGTGCCAGCAGCCAAGGGCCCCTAGCGGCCCCAAAAAACATTCAGTACTTC.

The chain joins TRBV7-9 to TRBJ1-4; D may be TRBD1 (6 bases). V was pared by 2 bases and J by 1 base, with 14 bases between. There are 17 residues in the CDR3. CDR1 SEHNR and CDR2 FQNEAQ come from the germline V gene (reference sequence). CDR3 nucleotide sequence: TGTGCCAGCAGCTTACCCCAGGGGCGTGGAACTAATGAAAAACTGTTTTTT. The encoded protein is CASSLPQGRGTNEKLFF.

Only one count was recorded for this clone. The chain has TRBV28 and TRBJ2-1; no firm D call. V lost 5 bases and J 9 bases, leaving 14 bases between the germline ends. The CDR3 covers 13 residues. CDR1 MDHEN and CDR2 SYDVKM come from the germline V gene. CDR3 nucleotide sequence: TGTGCCAGCAGTCCTCACTCATACGGTGAGCAGTTCTTC. Amino acids: CASSPHSYGEQFF. The full variable domain, rest sourced from reference TRBV28 and TRBJ2-1, is DVKVTQSSRYLVKRTGEKVFLECVQDMDHENMFWYRQDPGLGLRLIYFSYDVKMKEKGDIPEGYSVSREKKERFSLILESASTNQTSMYLCASSPHSYGEQFFGPGTRLTVL.

The chain uses TRBV4-3 and TRBJ2-2, with a weak D call TRBD1 (6 bases). Germline CDR1 LGHNA, CDR2 YSLEER. V was shortened by 0 bases and J by 4 bases, with 15 bases between the two germline ends. This CDR3 comprises 17 residues. The CDR3: CASSQEQGGVRTGELFF. CDR3 bases: TGCGCCAGCAGCCAAGAACAGGGTGGAGTTCGCACCGGGGAGCTGTTTTTT.

The rearrangement joins TRBV16 to TRBJ2-3, with 9 bases fitting TRBD2. There are 16 residues in the CDR3. Germline CDR1 and CDR2: KGHSY and FQNENV. The junction had 2 bases not matched to a gene; V was cut back by 1 base and J by 0 bases. As DNA, the CDR3 is TGTGCCAGCAGCCAATGGCTAGCGGGGAGCACAGATACGCAGTATTTT. Its protein is CASSQWLAGSTDTQYF.

The J gene is TRBJ2-4, the V gene TRBV30; TRBD1 aligns across 7 bases. From germline, CDR1 is GTSNPN and CDR2 SVGIG (reference sequence). This CDR3 region has 15 residues. V shed 5 bases and J 0 bases; nucleotides not matched to a gene: 7. The CDR3 reads CAWGPNRGAKNIQYF. CDR3 coding DNA: TGTGCCTGGGGGCCTAACAGGGGAGCCAAAAACATTCAGTACTTC.

The chain uses TRBV6-5 and TRBJ1-2; D remains unclear. CDR1 is MNHEY, CDR2 SVGAGI, per germline. Trimming removed 7 bases at V and 4 bases at J, with 16 bases between. This CDR3 is 14 amino acids long. The CDR3 loop reads CASTPLFGGYGYTF. The CDR3 DNA follows: TGTGCCAGCACCCCGTTATTCGGAGGCTATGGCTACACCTTC.

The chain carries TRBV6-5 and TRBJ1-2; maybe TRBD1 (5 bases). The CDR3 contains 16 residues. Trimming left V 2 bases short and J 1 base short, with 14 bases between. CDR1 and CDR2 from the germline V gene are MNHEY and SVGAGI. The CDR3 loop reads CASSYLHSGLNYGYTF. CDR3 DNA: TGTGCCAGCAGTTACCTCCACTCGGGACTTAACTATGGCTACACCTTC.

This CDR3 is CASSQAGYGYTF. CDR3 sequence (DNA): TGTGCCAGCAGTCAGGCTGGGTATGGCTACACCTTC. The chain couples TRBV12-3 or TRBV12-4 to TRBJ1-2; unclear D gene. V lost 5 bases to trimming and J lost 5 bases, with 9 bases between them. This CDR3 contains 12 residues.

The V call is TRBV6-5, the J call TRBJ1-2; TRBD1 is a possible D gene (6 bases). Germline CDR1 is MNHEY and CDR2 is SVGAGI. V lost 1 base to trimming and J lost 8 bases, with 11 bases between them. This CDR3 contains 13 residues. CDR3 DNA sequence: TGTGCCAGCAGTTACTTACAGGGAATCGGCTACACCTTC. Its protein product is CASSYLQGIGYTF.

The chain couples TRBV9 to TRBJ1-6, with TRBD1 matching over 9 bases. J lost 0 bases, V lost 3 bases, and 4 bases had no gene match. Germline-derived CDR1 and CDR2 are SGDLS and YYNGEE. The CDR3 covers 17 residues. The DNA of the CDR3 is TGTGCCAGCAGCGGGGGGACAGGGAGCTCCTATAATTCACCCCTCCACTTT. Translation: CASSGGTGSSYNSPLHF. Variable domain in full (rest from reference TRBV9 and TRBJ1-6): DSGVTQTPKHLITATGQRVTLRCSPRSGDLSVYWYQQSLDQGLQFLIQYYNGEERAKGNILERFSAQQFPDLHSELNLSSLELGDSALYFCASSGGTGSSYNSPLHFGNGTRLTVT.

This clone appeared a single time. The rearrangement joins TRBV7-2 to TRBJ2-7, with TRBD2 identical over 11 bases. V lost 5 bases to trimming and J lost 9 bases; unmatched junction nucleotides: 9. CDR1 and CDR2 from the germline V gene are SGHTA and FQGNSA. The CDR3 extends over 14 amino acids. The CDR3 is CASSRSGGDRGQYF. CDR3 nucleotide sequence: TGTGCCAGCAGCCGTAGCGGGGGGGATCGTGGGCAGTACTTC.

The chain joins TRBV28 to TRBJ2-7, with a tentative D call TRBD1 (6 bases). Germline V gives CDR1 MDHEN, CDR2 SYDVKM. V dropped 4 bases and J dropped 3 bases, with 10 bases sitting between them. The CDR3 is 13 residues long. This CDR3 reads CASSSRQVYEQYF. DNA of the CDR3: TGTGCCAGCAGTTCAAGACAGGTCTACGAGCAGTACTTC.

This clone was picked up one time. The genes are TRBV28 and TRBJ1-2, with D possibly being TRBD1 (6 bases). Germline CDR1 reads MDHEN; CDR2 reads SYDVKM. The CDR3 totals 14 residues. V dropped 4 bases and J dropped 4 bases, with 13 bases sitting between them. The CDR3: CASSSTGQGYGYTF. The CDR3 DNA reads as TGTGCCAGCAGTTCCACAGGGCAAGGCTATGGCTACACCTTC.

As DNA, the CDR3 is TGTGCCAGCAAAGGACAGGGGACAGATACGCAGTATTTT. As protein: CASKGQGTDTQYF. This chain links TRBV5-5 with TRBJ2-3; TRBD1 aligns across 9 bases. The length of the CDR3 is 13 residues. J gave up 3 bases and V 6 bases, and 2 bases lay outside the gene matches. Germline V gives CDR1 SGHKS, CDR2 YYEKEE (reference sequence).

Here the CDR3 reads CASSLRGSNQPQHF. Written as DNA, the CDR3 is TGTGCCAGCAGCTTAAGAGGGAGCAATCAGCCCCAGCATTTT. This chain links TRBV5-8 with TRBJ1-5; D call uncertain. V was pared by 2 bases and J by 1 base, with 7 bases between. The CDR3 contains 14 residues. The germline CDR1 and CDR2 sequences are SGHTS and YDEGEE. The full variable domain, in which reference TRBV5-8 and TRBJ1-5 provide the parts outside the CDR3, is EAGVTQSPTHLIKTRGQQATLRCSPISGHTSVYWYQQALGLGLQFLLWYDEGEERNRGNFPPRFSGRQFPNYSSELNVNALELEDSALYLCASSLRGSNQPQHFGDGTRLSIL.

CDR3 in DNA: TGTGCCTCTTCTGGCAGCTACGAGCAGTACTTC. This encodes CASSGSYEQYF. The chain carries TRBV19 and TRBJ2-7; no clear D. The ends were cut back, 11 bases at V and 3 bases at J, with 11 bases in the middle. The CDR3 contains 11 residues. Looked up from germline, CDR1 is LNHDA and CDR2 is SQIVND (reference sequence).

The chain is built from TRBV19 and TRBJ1-5; no definite D call. The CDR3 consists of 13 residues. Germline lookup yields CDR1 LNHDA and CDR2 SQIVND (reference sequence). V lost 3 bases and J lost 6, with 9 bases in between. CDR3 nucleotide sequence: TGTGCCAGTAGTATGCCGGGGATTCAGCCCCAGCATTTT. Its protein product is CASSMPGIQPQHF.

This clone was picked up a small number of times. This rearrangement joins TRBV19 to TRBJ1-2; TRBD1 agrees at 11 bases. Losses at the gene ends were 4 bases for V and 8 bases for J; bases not matched to a gene: 3. Looked up from germline, CDR1 is LNHDA and CDR2 is SQIVND (reference sequence). The CDR3 contains 13 residues. CDR3 amino acids: CASSRDRGFGYTF. CDR3 DNA sequence: TGTGCCAGTAGTAGGGACAGGGGGTTCGGCTACACCTTC.

This chain joins TRBV5-1 and TRBJ2-5; 12 nucleotides match TRBD2. The V gene's germline CDR1 is SGHRS and CDR2 YFSETQ. The CDR3 has 14 amino acids. The ends lost 3 bases at V and 4 bases at J; junction bases unmatched: 1. Written as DNA, the CDR3 is TGCGCCAGCAGCTGGACTAGCGGGGTAGAGACCCAGTACTTC. This sequence encodes CASSWTSGVETQYF.

The chain carries TRBV19 and TRBJ1-5; D is undetermined. The V end was cut by 3 bases, the J end by 6 bases, with 6 bases between. Germline V gene data show CDR1 as LNHDA and CDR2 as SQIVND (reference sequence). This CDR3 region has 12 residues. The CDR3, as DNA: TGTGCCAGTAGTATGGCTGGTCAGCCCCAGCATTTT. Translation: CASSMAGQPQHF.

V gene TRBV2 combines with J gene TRBJ2-1; 9 nucleotides align to TRBD1. CDR3 length: 15 residues. Per germline, CDR1 SNHLY and CDR2 FYNNEI. J lost 2 bases, V lost 4 bases, and 3 bases had no gene match. This CDR3 is CASSAGQGAYNEQFF. CDR3 sequence (DNA): TGTGCCAGCAGTGCGGGACAGGGAGCCTACAATGAGCAGTTCTTC.

The V and J genes are TRBV19 and TRBJ2-7, with 8 bases fitting TRBD1. This CDR3 is built from 15 residues. Losses at the gene ends were 5 bases for V and 6 bases for J; bases not matched to a gene: 12. CDR1 is LNHDA, CDR2 SQIVND, per germline (reference sequence). As DNA, the CDR3 is TGTGCCAGTAGTCCCTGGCAGGGGGCTGGACGCGAGCAGTACTTC. Translation: CASSPWQGAGREQYF.

This clone has just a few counts. The rearrangement uses TRBV29-1 and TRBJ1-4, with 7 bases aligning to TRBD1. After removal of 5 bases from V and 4 bases from J, the junction contained 7 bases not matched to a gene. The CDR3 loop spans 14 amino acids. Germline values: CDR1 SQVTM, CDR2 ANQGSEA. This CDR3 reads CSVRGRGDNEKLFF. For the CDR3, the DNA is TGCAGCGTTAGGGGGCGCGGGGATAATGAAAAACTGTTTTTT.

The chain has TRBV3-1 (or the pseudogene TRBV3-2) and TRBJ2-7, with TRBD1 matching over 7 bases. Germline loops: CDR1 LGHDT, CDR2 YNNKEL (reference sequence). CDR3 length equals 15 residues. After removal of 0 bases from V and 2 bases from J, the junction contained 4 bases not matched to a gene. DNA of the CDR3: TGTGCCAGCAGCCAAGATCGGACAGGCCCCTACGAGCAGTACTTC. Amino acids: CASSQDRTGPYEQYF.

This clone was detected a few times. This chain uses TRBV28 with TRBJ1-2; 12 nucleotides agree with TRBD1. The length of the CDR3 is 15 residues. The junction had 7 bases not matched to a gene; V was cut back by 4 bases and J by 7 bases. CDR1 and CDR2 from the germline V gene are MDHEN and SYDVKM. This CDR3 reads CASSSSGTGGFGYTF. As DNA, the CDR3 is TGTGCCAGCAGTTCTTCCGGGACAGGGGGCTTTGGCTACACCTTC.